This TCR beta chain was captured by sequencing in a study of type 1 regulatory T cells. Study context: An in vitro protocol generated T-allo10, a Tr1-enriched, alloantigen-specific CD4 T cell product. Study-level findings and limits: Type 1 regulatory T cells had a more restricted TCR repertoire than non-type 1 regulatory T cells.

This clonotype has just a few counts. Its specificity is not known. MiXCR, run by TCRdb on the reads, gives a single entry per CDR3 protein. In the table there are under 75,000 distinct CDR3 sequences, roughly 20% of which are singletons. The sequenced material came from cultured type 1 regulatory T (Tr1) cells, either the whole culture or a sorted fraction (not recorded which). The sequence came from a human donor in good health.

CDR3 sequence (DNA): TGCAGCGTTGCGCGTGAGGCGGGCGAAGCTTTCTTT. Amino acids: CSVAREAGEAFF. The rearrangement uses TRBV29-1 and TRBJ1-1; unclear D gene. The CDR3 consists of 12 residues. Trimming left V 4 bases short and J 8 bases short, with 14 bases between. Germline CDR1 and CDR2: SQVTM and ANQGSEA.